These 18 T cell receptor beta chains were sequenced from one sample in a study of control samples from healthy donors and cancer patients. TCRdb's table, derived via immunoSEQ multiplex PCR, lists solely in-frame clones and lacks some. Found here are roughly 370,000 clones, more than 80% of them singletons; the top ten hold around 6.8%. The sample taken for sequencing was PBMCs. The receptors here all came from a middle-aged man with head and neck cancer.

The V and J genes are TRBV5-1 and TRBJ1-2; TRBD1 matches at 7 bases. The CDR3 has 17 residues. Germline CDR1 is SGHRS and CDR2 is YFSETQ. J lost 7 bases, V lost 4 bases, and 19 bases had no gene match. Here the CDR3 DNA reads TGCGCCAGCAGCATCACCCGGGACAGTCCTAAGGTGGCTGGCTACACCTTC. This sequence encodes CASSITRDSPKVAGYTF.

The chain uses TRBV19 and TRBJ1-4; unclear D gene. The CDR3 is made up of 13 amino acids. The germline V gene has CDR1 LNHDA and CDR2 SQIVND (reference sequence). Trimming pared 3 bases from V and 5 bases from J, leaving 7 bases between. CDR3 loop: CASSIGRNEKLFF. CDR3 DNA: TGTGCCAGTAGTATCGGCAGGAATGAAAAACTGTTTTTT.

The V gene is TRBV6-2 or TRBV6-3, the J gene TRBJ1-1, with D maybe TRBD1 (6 bases). Germline V lookup: CDR1 MNHEY, CDR2 SVGEGT. Trimming pared 2 bases from V and 3 bases from J, leaving 7 bases between. CDR3 length: 13 residues. The CDR3 here is CASSYEGDTEAFF. The DNA for the CDR3 is TGTGCCAGCAGTTACGAGGGGGACACTGAAGCTTTCTTT.

In its sample, this clone was seen once. The V call is TRBV27, the J call TRBJ2-6, with D unclear. Germline V gives CDR1 MNHEY, CDR2 SMNVEV (reference sequence). Between the trimmed V and J ends, which lost 1 base and 0 bases, there was a span of 4 bases. CDR3 length equals 15 residues. Here the CDR3 reads CASSLFVSGANVLTF. DNA of the CDR3: TGTGCCAGCAGTTTATTCGTCTCTGGGGCCAACGTCCTGACTTTC.

V gene TRBV11-3 combines with J gene TRBJ2-2, with D unresolved. The CDR3 extends over 15 amino acids. V shed 0 bases and J shed 0 bases, with 5 bases lying between them. CDR1 and CDR2 (germline): SGHNT, YENEEA. The CDR3 is CASSLDYANTGELFF. The CDR3 DNA reads as TGTGCCAGCAGCTTAGACTACGCGAACACCGGGGAGCTGTTTTTT.

This chain links TRBV9 with TRBJ1-2, with D possibly TRBD1 on 6 matching bases. The V end was cut by 7 bases, the J end by 6 bases, with 10 bases between. The length of the CDR3 is 11 residues. Germline loops: CDR1 SGDLS, CDR2 YYNGEE. DNA of the CDR3: TGTGCCAGCGGGCCAGGGGATGGCTACACCTTC. Translation: CASGPGDGYTF.

The gene calls are TRBV10-3 and TRBJ2-5; the match to TRBD1 covers 7 bases. The CDR3 runs 14 residues. In germline, CDR1 is ENHRY, CDR2 SYGVKD. With 6 bases clipped from V and 5 bases from J, the junction kept 9 bases outside the gene matches. Here the CDR3 reads CAIRGDSEGETQYF. CDR3 nucleotide sequence: TGTGCCATCAGGGGGGACAGCGAGGGGGAGACCCAGTACTTC.

The gene calls are TRBV7-6 and TRBJ2-2, with D maybe TRBD1 (6 bases). This CDR3 spans 20 amino acids. Germline V gene lookup returns CDR1 SGHVS and CDR2 FNYEAQ. V lost 6 bases to trimming and J lost 1 base, with 27 bases between them. CDR3 amino acids: CASSFSPGHPTIGNTGELFF. The CDR3 nucleotides are TGTGCCAGCAGTTTCTCACCGGGACACCCTACGATCGGGAACACCGGGGAGCTGTTTTTT.

The chain links TRBV4-3 to TRBJ1-2; D is undetermined. V lost 1 base and J 8 bases, leaving 11 bases between the germline ends. CDR1 and CDR2 (germline): LGHNA, YSLEER. The CDR3 totals 13 residues. The CDR3 protein is CASSQAMGGGYTF. The CDR3 DNA sequence: TGCGCCAGCAGCCAAGCGATGGGAGGGGGCTACACCTTC.

The V and J genes are TRBV6-7 and TRBJ2-3, with TRBD1 as a possible D gene (7 bases). TRBV6-7 is known as an ORF, though its function is uncertain. V lost 7 bases and J lost 0, with 14 bases in between. CDR3 length: 15 amino acids. The CDR3 DNA sequence: TGTGCCAGCATCAGGGGGGAAGACAGCACAGATACGCAGTATTTT. Translation: CASIRGEDSTDTQYF.

This clone appeared a few times. The chain is built from TRBV9 and TRBJ2-3; TRBD1 matches at 7 bases. V gave up 0 bases and J gave up 2 bases; unmatched junction bases: 6. Germline CDR1 SGDLS, CDR2 YYNGEE. The CDR3 has 16 amino acids. The CDR3 is CASSVGRTGLTDTQYF. The CDR3 DNA sequence: TGTGCCAGCAGCGTAGGGAGGACAGGACTCACAGATACGCAGTATTTT.

The J gene is TRBJ1-1, the V gene TRBV4-2; D is ambiguous. CDR1 LGHNA and CDR2 YNFKEQ come from the germline V gene. This CDR3 comprises 16 residues. V lost 1 base to trimming and J lost 6 bases, with 18 bases between them. The CDR3 region has the DNA TGTGCCAGCAGCCAAGGAGCTAGGGTATTAAAGGCTGAAGCTTTCTTT. Protein sequence: CASSQGARVLKAEAFF.

V gene TRBV7-9 combines with J gene TRBJ2-2; the match to TRBD2 covers 7 bases. Germline V CDR1 and CDR2: SEHNR, FQNEAQ (reference sequence). CDR3 length equals 15 residues. Trimming took 1 base from V and 6 from J; bases not matched to a gene: 5. The CDR3 loop is CASSLGASGSGELFF. The DNA for the CDR3 is TGTGCCAGCAGCTTAGGGGCTAGCGGTTCCGGGGAGCTGTTTTTT.

The chain combines TRBV5-1 with TRBJ2-3, with D possibly matching TRBD1 (5 bases). The V gene's germline CDR1 is SGHRS and CDR2 YFSETQ. V shed 6 bases and J shed 2 bases, with 13 bases lying between them. CDR3 length equals 14 residues. The CDR3 reads CASTTGPSTDTQYF. The CDR3 DNA follows: TGCGCCAGCACCACAGGTCCGTCCACAGATACGCAGTATTTT. Supplemented by reference TRBV5-1 and TRBJ2-3, the full variable domain reads KAGVTQTPRYLIKTRGQQVTLSCSPISGHRSVSWYQQTPGQGLQFLFEYFSETQRNKGNFPGRFSGRQFSNSRSEMNVSTLELGDSALYLCASTTGPSTDTQYFGPGTRLTVL.

V gene TRBV28 combines with J gene TRBJ1-5; D call uncertain. The V gene lost 6 bases and the J gene lost 4 bases, with 10 bases spanning the gap. The CDR3 has 13 amino acids. The V gene's germline CDR1 is MDHEN and CDR2 SYDVKM. As DNA, the CDR3 is TGTGCCAGCAGCCCGACACGAAATCAGCCCCAGCATTTT. Its protein product is CASSPTRNQPQHF.

J is TRBJ2-3 and V is TRBV5-1, with D hard to call. Trimming stripped 0 bases from V and 4 bases from J, with 9 bases between. The CDR3 runs to 14 residues. Looked up from germline, CDR1 is SGHRS and CDR2 is YFSETQ. The CDR3 region is CASSLGPGADTQYF. In DNA, the CDR3 is TGCGCCAGCAGCTTGGGGCCCGGAGCAGATACGCAGTATTTT.

The chain links TRBV29-1 to TRBJ2-7; 15 bases line up with TRBD2. Germline-derived CDR1 and CDR2 are SQVTM and ANQGSEA. The ends lost 7 bases at V and 4 bases at J; junction bases unmatched: 8. The CDR3 runs 15 residues. DNA for the CDR3: TGCAGCGCGGCGGTTGGGACTAGCGGGGGGTACGAGCAGTACTTC. It codes for CSAAVGTSGGYEQYF.

This clone was observed once. The DNA of the CDR3 is TGTGCCAGCAAGACCAAATCGGGAACCAGCTACGAGCAGTACTTC. It translates to CASKTKSGTSYEQYF. The V and J genes are TRBV14 and TRBJ2-7, with D maybe TRBD2 (5 bases). CDR3 length: 15 residues. The germline gives CDR1 SGHDN, CDR2 FVKESK. Trimming pared 7 bases from V and 3 bases from J, leaving 19 bases between.